The rows below give T cell receptor beta chains drawn from one sample of a study of identical twins. Using its own MiXCR run on the 5' RACE reads, TCRdb lists one record per CDR3 protein. The data contain roughly 750,000 distinct CDR3 sequences, 21% of them singletons. These data were likewise used in another study, on T cells expressing NK-cell markers.

Sample: PBMCs. Receptors were obtained from a woman aged 18-30 years in good health. Each CDR3 is given with its conserved first and last residue. The order of the fields is D gene, clone size, V gene, J gene, CDR3 DNA, CDR3 protein. D genes are given only for firm matches. Rows may omit the clone size; those that give it use once, few, many or a size class.

>NA|NA|TRBV3-1|TRBJ2-1
TGTGCCAGCAGCCAGACGGGGCGGGTCTACAATGAGCAGTTCTTC
CASSQTGRVYNEQFF
>NA|few|TRBV6-1|TRBJ1-3
TGTGCCAGCAGGACAGGACTCTCTGGAAACACCATATATTTT
CASRTGLSGNTIYF
>TRBD2|NA|TRBV20-1|TRBJ2-7
TGCAGTGCTAGCCAAGGGACTAGCGGTCAATACGAGCAGTACTTC
CSASQGTSGQYEQYF
>TRBD2|NA|TRBV20-1|TRBJ2-3
TGCAGTGCTGAGGGCTTAATAGCGGGAGAGGAAGATACGCAGTATTTT
CSAEGLIAGEEDTQYF
>NA|NA|TRBV7-2|TRBJ2-1
TGTGCCAGCAGCCCCCGGCGGGCTAACAATGAGCAGTTCTTC
CASSPRRANNEQFF
>TRBD1|few|TRBV7-9|TRBJ1-1
TGTGCCAGCAGCCCGAGACTTCAGACAGGGGCCAACACTGAAGCTTTCTTT
CASSPRLQTGANTEAFF
>NA|few|TRBV12-3/TRBV12-4|TRBJ2-5
TGTGCCAGCAGTTTCCGGGGAAAGACCCAGTACTTC
CASSFRGKTQYF
>NA|NA|TRBV14|TRBJ1-5
TGTGCCAGCAGCGGGGACCTCAATCAGCCCCAGCATTTT
CASSGDLNQPQHF
>NA|NA|TRBV6-1|TRBJ2-2
TGTGCCAGCATATCGGGAAACCTGAACACCGGGGAGCTGTTTTTT
CASISGNLNTGELFF
>NA|NA|TRBV6-1|TRBJ2-7
TGTGCCACGACTGGGAGTCCCCGCTCCTACGAGCAGTACTTC
CATTGSPRSYEQYF
>NA|NA|TRBV11-2|TRBJ2-3
TGTGCCAGCAGCTTCGTGGCGGGCCGAGCCACAGATACGCAGTATTTT
CASSFVAGRATDTQYF
>TRBD2|few|TRBV28|TRBJ2-7
TGTGCCATCGGGACTAGCGGGAGTGGGGAGCAGTACTTC
CAIGTSGSGEQYF
>NA|NA|TRBV9|TRBJ2-2
TGTGCCAGCAGCGTAGTCCCAGGGGGGAGCACCGGGGAGCTGTTTTTT
CASSVVPGGSTGELFF
>NA|NA|TRBV29-1|TRBJ2-1
TGCAGCGTTGAGAAGGCGCAGGACAATGAGCAGTTCTTC
CSVEKAQDNEQFF
>NA|NA|TRBV4-3|TRBJ2-3
TGCGCCAGCAGCCAAGCCTTGCGGTACACAGATACGCAGTATTTT
CASSQALRYTDTQYF
>NA|NA|TRBV7-9|TRBJ1-5
TGTGCCAGCAGTGGAGGGGCGGATTATCAGCCCCAGCATTTT
CASSGGADYQPQHF
>NA|NA|TRBV24-1|TRBJ2-3
TGTGCCACCAGTGACAACAGGGAGGGGACAGATACGCAGTATTTT
CATSDNREGTDTQYF
>NA|many|TRBV10-3|TRBJ2-7
TGTGCCATCAGCGACGCTAACTACGAGCAGTACTTC
CAISDANYEQYF
>NA|few|TRBV5-1|TRBJ1-2
TGCGCCAGCAGCTTAGGAACGGCGAATGGCTACACCTTC
CASSLGTANGYTF
>NA|NA|TRBV10-3|TRBJ1-6
TGTGCCATCAGTGAGTCCGGGATTTGGACCCTCCACTTT
CAISESGIWTLHF
>TRBD1|NA|TRBV29-1|TRBJ1-1
TGCAGCGTTCCGGGACAGGGGGCGCTTACTGAAGCTTTCTTT
CSVPGQGALTEAFF
>TRBD1|few|TRBV7-9|TRBJ2-3
TGTGCCAGCAGCTTACAGGGCAGGGGGCGCGCAGATACGCAGTATTTT
CASSLQGRGRADTQYF
>NA|NA|TRBV5-1|TRBJ1-1
TGCGCCAGCAGCTTGATGTGGACGGGCACTGAAGCTTTCTTT
CASSLMWTGTEAFF
>TRBD2|NA|TRBV28|TRBJ2-7
TGTGCCAGCGGAGATGCACTAGCGGGAGCGTACGAGCAGTACTTC
CASGDALAGAYEQYF
>NA|many|TRBV5-1|TRBJ2-6
TGCGCCAGCAGCGACACCTCTGGGGCCAACGTCCTGACTTTC
CASSDTSGANVLTF
>NA|few|TRBV12-5|TRBJ2-1
TGTGCTAGTGGTTTGGACCTAGGAACCCCCGAACACAATGAGCAGTTCTTC
CASGLDLGTPEHNEQFF
>NA|many|TRBV6-5|TRBJ2-7
TGTGCCAGCAGTTCGGGACTGGGCCAAGGCTACGAGCAGTACTTC
CASSSGLGQGYEQYF